This entry lists 26 T cell receptor beta chains sequenced from one sample in a study of shared clonotypes between healthy human individuals. Method: immunoSEQ multiplex PCR; TCRdb's copy keeps in-frame clones and lacks some. The table shows some 1,400,000 clones, with around 95% occurring only once. The sample taken for sequencing was naive CD4+ T cells sorted from blood. Subset noted: CD45RA+ positively selected. These receptors all come from a man aged 25 to 40 in good health.

V and J are TRBV11-2 and TRBJ2-1, with 8 nucleotides matching TRBD2. This CDR3 contains 18 residues. V shed 3 bases, J shed 3 bases, and the junction held 13 bases outside the gene matches. Germline V gives CDR1 SGHAT, CDR2 FQNNGV. The CDR3 protein is CASSFLRSGSKVYNEQFF. Here the CDR3 DNA reads TGTGCCAGCAGCTTTCTCCGAAGCGGGAGTAAGGTCTACAATGAGCAGTTCTTC.

CDR3 coding DNA: TGCGCCAGCAGCTTAACAGGGTGGGAGCAGTACTTC. Translating it yields CASSLTGWEQYF. The gene calls are TRBV5-1 and TRBJ2-7; possibly TRBD1 for D (6 bases). The V gene's germline CDR1 is SGHRS and CDR2 YFSETQ. The V end lost 2 bases, the J end lost 7 bases, and 10 bases lay between the germline ends. The CDR3 has 12 amino acids.

The rearrangement uses TRBV7-9 and TRBJ2-1; a weak D match, TRBD1 (6 bases). This CDR3 is built from 16 residues. V dropped 2 bases and J dropped 6 bases, with 17 bases sitting between them. The germline CDR1 and CDR2 sequences are SEHNR and FQNEAQ (reference sequence). The CDR3 reads CASSLTGTLTINEQFF. CDR3 coding DNA: TGTGCCAGCAGCTTAACCGGGACACTGACTATCAATGAGCAGTTCTTC. The full variable domain, completed using reference TRBV7-9 and TRBJ2-1, is DTGVSQNPRHKITKRGQNVTFRCDPISEHNRLYWYRQTLGQGPEFLTYFQNEAQLEKSRLLSDRFSAERPKGSFSTLEIQRTEQGDSAMYLCASSLTGTLTINEQFFGPGTRLTVL.

The chain links TRBV7-3 to TRBJ2-1; TRBD1 matches at 8 bases. Germline lookup yields CDR1 SGHTA and CDR2 FQGTGA. The CDR3 contains 16 residues. V lost 2 bases, J lost 1 base, and 4 bases stayed unmatched. This CDR3 is CASSLSWTGSYNEQFF. In DNA form, the CDR3 reads TGTGCCAGCAGCTTATCGTGGACAGGGTCCTACAATGAGCAGTTCTTC.

The rearrangement uses TRBV5-8 and TRBJ2-7, with D possibly called TRBD1 or TRBD2 (5 bases each). Trimming took off 4 bases at V and 6 bases at J, with 17 bases between the two ends. Germline values: CDR1 SGHTS, CDR2 YDEGEE. The CDR3 extends over 14 amino acids. Written as DNA, the CDR3 is TGTGCCAGCAGCCGGGGACCGCCGAGGGGCGAGCAGTACTTC. It codes for CASSRGPPRGEQYF.

The V gene is TRBV30, the J gene TRBJ2-7; 9 bases map to TRBD1. V dropped 3 bases and J dropped 11; count of bases not matched to a gene: 5. Germline CDR1 is GTSNPN and CDR2 is SVGIG (reference sequence). The CDR3 has 11 amino acids. The CDR3 DNA reads TGTGCCTGGAGCAAGACAGGGGGGAAGTACTTC. This translates into CAWSKTGGKYF.

This sequence joins TRBV5-1 and TRBJ2-3; D is perhaps TRBD1 (6 bases). Trimming cost V 2 bases and J 1 base, with 11 bases left between them. The CDR3 loop spans 15 amino acids. Germline CDR1 and CDR2: SGHRS and YFSETQ. The CDR3: CASSFTGIGTDTQYF. The DNA for the CDR3 is TGCGCCAGCAGCTTCACAGGGATTGGCACAGATACGCAGTATTTT.

This chain connects TRBV2 to TRBJ1-4; D may be TRBD1 (6 bases). The V gene lost 6 bases and the J gene lost 7 bases, with 15 bases spanning the gap. The CDR3 loop spans 14 amino acids. Per germline, CDR1 SNHLY and CDR2 FYNNEI. As DNA, the CDR3 is TGTGCCAGCAGCGCGGACAGTTACAGTGAAAAACTGTTTTTT. Amino acid sequence: CASSADSYSEKLFF.

The chain joins TRBV5-6 to TRBJ2-5; 11 bases line up with TRBD2. The ends lost 3 bases at V and 5 bases at J; junction bases unmatched: 6. CDR3 length equals 15 residues. Germline values: CDR1 SGHDT, CDR2 YYEEEE. The CDR3 spells CASSYRTSGQETQYF. The CDR3 DNA follows: TGTGCCAGCAGCTATCGGACTAGCGGGCAGGAGACCCAGTACTTC.

In its sample, this clone was seen once. The rearrangement joins TRBV2 to TRBJ2-5; possibly TRBD1 or TRBD2 for D (6 bases each). Trimming removed 1 base from V and 5 bases from J, with 11 bases in between. The CDR3 is 14 amino acids. CDR1 and CDR2 (germline): SNHLY, FYNNEI. CDR3 sequence: CASSEVGGMETQYF. As DNA, the CDR3 is TGTGCCAGCAGTGAAGTAGGGGGGATGGAGACCCAGTACTTC.

The DNA for the CDR3 is TGTGCCAGCAGTCTACCGGGACAGTCCTACGAGCAGTACTTC. Its translation is CASSLPGQSYEQYF. V gene TRBV28 combines with J gene TRBJ2-7; TRBD1 agrees at 7 bases. J lost 1 base, V lost 5 bases, and 5 bases had no gene match. Germline CDR1 is MDHEN and CDR2 is SYDVKM. CDR3 length equals 14 residues.

V is TRBV5-5 and J is TRBJ1-4; no reliable D call. This CDR3 has 16 residues. V lost 3 bases and J lost 1, with 13 bases in between. CDR1 is SGHKS and CDR2 is YYEKEE in the germline V gene (reference sequence). As DNA, the CDR3 is TGTGCCAGCAGCTCCTTGGCCCGGGGAACTAATGAAAAACTGTTTTTT. Protein: CASSSLARGTNEKLFF.

The chain uses TRBV27 and TRBJ1-5; no clear D gene. Trimming took 5 bases from V and 0 from J, leaving 11 bases between them. Per the germline V gene, CDR1 is MNHEY and CDR2 is SMNVEV (reference sequence). The CDR3 covers 15 residues. This CDR3 reads CASSAQRYSNQPQHF. The DNA of the CDR3 is TGTGCCAGCAGTGCACAGCGATATAGCAATCAGCCCCAGCATTTT.

The chain recombines TRBV29-1 with TRBJ2-3; maybe TRBD1 (5 bases). This CDR3 is 16 amino acids long. V lost 1 base and J 3 bases, leaving 17 bases between the germline ends. The germline CDR1 and CDR2 sequences are SQVTM and ANQGSEA. The CDR3 DNA is TGCAGCGTTGAAGCTGGGGCCGCTAGTTGGACAGATACGCAGTATTTT. Protein sequence: CSVEAGAASWTDTQYF.

CDR3 region: CASSELAGRDEQFF. For the CDR3, the DNA is TGCGCCAGCAGTGAGTTAGCGGGAAGGGATGAGCAGTTCTTC. This sequence joins TRBV10-1 and TRBJ2-1; 8 positions agree with TRBD2. The CDR3 is 14 amino acids. CDR1 and CDR2 from the germline V gene are WNHNN and SYGVQD (reference sequence). The V and J ends lost 1 base and 8 bases, in that order; junction bases with no gene match: 4.

To note about this clone: This same CDR3 is encoded by further DNA sequences in the sample. The chain links TRBV2 to TRBJ2-3; D is unresolved. CDR1 and CDR2 from the germline V gene are SNHLY and FYNNEI. The CDR3 length is 12 residues. Trimming cost V 0 bases and J 2 bases, with 0 bases left between them. CDR3 sequence: CASSEATDTQYF. The CDR3 DNA is TGTGCCAGCAGTGAAGCCACAGATACGCAGTATTTT. The variable domain in full, completed from reference TRBV2 and TRBJ2-3, reads EPEVTQTPSHQVTQMGQEVILRCVPISNHLYFYWYRQILGQKVEFLVSFYNNEISEKSEIFDDQFSVERPDGSNFTLKIRSTKLEDSAMYFCASSEATDTQYFGPGTRLTVL.

The chain joins TRBV5-4 to TRBJ2-7, with D unclear. V was shortened by 0 bases and J by 2 bases, with 6 bases between the two germline ends. The CDR3 has 13 amino acids. Per germline, CDR1 SGHNT and CDR2 YYREEE (reference sequence). The CDR3 reads CASSLATTYEQYF. CDR3 bases: TGTGCCAGCAGCTTGGCTACTACCTACGAGCAGTACTTC.

The chain employs TRBV7-2 and TRBJ2-1; weak D call: TRBD2 (6 bases). CDR3 length equals 15 residues. Trimming took 0 bases from V and 6 from J, leaving 12 bases between them. Germline CDR1 reads SGHTA; CDR2 reads FQGNSA. CDR3 in amino acids: CASSLAFGGFNEQFF. For the CDR3, the DNA is TGTGCCAGCAGCTTAGCGTTCGGGGGTTTCAATGAGCAGTTCTTC. Combining the CDR3 with reference TRBV7-2 and TRBJ2-1 gives the whole variable domain GAGVSQSPSNKVTEKGKDVELRCDPISGHTALYWYRQSLGQGLEFLIYFQGNSAPDKSGLPSDRFSAERTGGSVSTLTIQRTQQEDSAVYLCASSLAFGGFNEQFFGPGTRLTVL.

The rearrangement uses TRBV7-9 and TRBJ1-3; D is possibly TRBD1 (6 bases). The CDR3 spans 15 residues. Trimming left V 5 bases short and J 1 base short, with 12 bases between. Germline V gene lookup returns CDR1 SEHNR and CDR2 FQNEAQ (reference sequence). CDR3 amino acids: CASSTDRQSGNTIYF. The CDR3 coding sequence is TGTGCCAGCAGCACCGACAGGCAGTCTGGAAACACCATATATTTT.

This chain joins TRBV5-1 and TRBJ2-5, with D uncertain. The CDR3 is 15 residues long. V lost 1 base and J 4 bases, leaving 14 bases between the germline ends. The germline gives CDR1 SGHRS, CDR2 YFSETQ. Here the CDR3 DNA reads TGCGCCAGCAGCTTGTCGTCAGCCCCCCTAGAGACCCAGTACTTC. Translating it yields CASSLSSAPLETQYF.

The chain has TRBV4-1 and TRBJ1-5; no firm D call. Germline CDR1 is MGHRA and CDR2 is YSYEKL. The CDR3 extends over 13 amino acids. V lost 1 base and J 4 bases, leaving 5 bases between the germline ends. DNA for the CDR3: TGCGCCAGCAGCCAAGTCTTGAATCAGCCCCAGCATTTT. Its translation: CASSQVLNQPQHF.

The rearrangement joins TRBV29-1 to TRBJ2-1, with 10 bases aligning to TRBD2. This CDR3 contains 14 residues. J gave up 4 bases and V 7 bases, and 7 bases lay outside the gene matches. CDR1 and CDR2 from the germline V gene are SQVTM and ANQGSEA. Here the CDR3 reads CSAQGLAVYNEQFF. The CDR3 region has the DNA TGCAGCGCCCAAGGACTAGCGGTTTACAATGAGCAGTTCTTC.

The CDR3: CASSPLVRSDTGELFF. In DNA form, the CDR3 reads TGTGCCAGCTCACCACTCGTCCGGTCGGACACCGGGGAGCTGTTTTTT. The rearrangement links TRBV18 to TRBJ2-2; D unresolved. Between the trimmed V and J ends, which lost 1 base and 3 bases, there was a span of 12 bases. Germline V CDR1 and CDR2: KGHSH, LQKENI. This CDR3 spans 16 amino acids.

The chain carries TRBV4-3 and TRBJ2-7, with 7 bases lining up with TRBD2. The V gene end was trimmed by 1 base and the J gene end by 4 bases; junction bases not matched to a gene: 7. Germline V CDR1 and CDR2: LGHNA, YSLEER. There are 15 residues in the CDR3. The CDR3 loop is CASSQAGLGGYEQYF. The CDR3 nucleotides are TGCGCCAGCAGCCAAGCCGGGCTGGGGGGGTACGAGCAGTACTTC.

The rearrangement uses TRBV2 and TRBJ2-4; 9 nucleotides align to TRBD2. Per the germline V gene, CDR1 is SNHLY and CDR2 is FYNNEI. CDR3 size: 19 residues. V shed 2 bases, J shed 0 bases, and the junction held 11 bases outside the gene matches. The CDR3 nucleotides read TGTGCCAGCAGTGAAAGTGTGCTGGGGACTAGCTTAGCCAAAAACATTCAGTACTTC. This codes for CASSESVLGTSLAKNIQYF.

The rearrangement links TRBV6-8 to TRBJ2-7; 10 positions agree with TRBD1. Per germline, CDR1 MNHGY and CDR2 SAAAGT. Losses at the gene ends were 4 bases for V and 3 bases for J; bases not matched to a gene: 3. CDR3 length: 14 residues. CDR3 residues: CASSFGQGGYEQYF. CDR3 sequence (DNA): TGTGCCAGCAGTTTTGGACAGGGGGGCTACGAGCAGTACTTC.